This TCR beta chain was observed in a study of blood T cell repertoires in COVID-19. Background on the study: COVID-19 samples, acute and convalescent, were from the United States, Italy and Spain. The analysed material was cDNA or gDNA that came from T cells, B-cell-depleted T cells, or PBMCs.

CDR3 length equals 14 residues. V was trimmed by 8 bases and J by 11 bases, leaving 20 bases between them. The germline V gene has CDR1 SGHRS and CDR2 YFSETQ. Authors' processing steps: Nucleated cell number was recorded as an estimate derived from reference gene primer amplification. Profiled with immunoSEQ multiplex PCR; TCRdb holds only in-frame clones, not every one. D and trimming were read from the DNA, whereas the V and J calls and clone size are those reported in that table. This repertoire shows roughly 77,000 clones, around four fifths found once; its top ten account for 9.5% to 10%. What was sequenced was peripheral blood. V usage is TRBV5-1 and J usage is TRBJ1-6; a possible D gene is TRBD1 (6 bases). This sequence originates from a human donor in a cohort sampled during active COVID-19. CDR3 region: CASVLSPGTPPLHF. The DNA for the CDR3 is TGCGCCAGTGTTCTGAGCCCCGGGACACCACCCCTCCACTTT.